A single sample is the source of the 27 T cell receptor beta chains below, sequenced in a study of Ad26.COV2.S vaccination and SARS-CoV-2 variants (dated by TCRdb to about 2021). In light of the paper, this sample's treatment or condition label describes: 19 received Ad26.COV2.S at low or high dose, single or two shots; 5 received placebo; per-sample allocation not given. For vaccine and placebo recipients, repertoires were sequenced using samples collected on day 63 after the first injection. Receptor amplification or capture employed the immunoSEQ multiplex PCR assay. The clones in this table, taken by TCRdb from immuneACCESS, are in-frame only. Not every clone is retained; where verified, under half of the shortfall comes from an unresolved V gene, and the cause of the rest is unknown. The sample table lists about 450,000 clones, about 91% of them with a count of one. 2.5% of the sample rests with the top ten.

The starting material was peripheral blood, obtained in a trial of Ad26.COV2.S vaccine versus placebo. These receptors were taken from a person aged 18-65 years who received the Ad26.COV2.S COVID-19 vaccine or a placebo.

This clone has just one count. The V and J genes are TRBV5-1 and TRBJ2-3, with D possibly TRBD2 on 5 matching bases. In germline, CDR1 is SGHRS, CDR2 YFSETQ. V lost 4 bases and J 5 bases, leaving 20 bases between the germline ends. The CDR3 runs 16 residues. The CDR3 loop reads CASSDGSGYVRDTQYF. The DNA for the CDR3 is TGCGCCAGCAGCGATGGCTCGGGGTACGTTCGAGATACGCAGTATTTT. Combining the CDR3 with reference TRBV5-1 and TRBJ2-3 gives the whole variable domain KAGVTQTPRYLIKTRGQQVTLSCSPISGHRSVSWYQQTPGQGLQFLFEYFSETQRNKGNFPGRFSGRQFSNSRSEMNVSTLELGDSALYLCASSDGSGYVRDTQYFGPGTRLTVL.

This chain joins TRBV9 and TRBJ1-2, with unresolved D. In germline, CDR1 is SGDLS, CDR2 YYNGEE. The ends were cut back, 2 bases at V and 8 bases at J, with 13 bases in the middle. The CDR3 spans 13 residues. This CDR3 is CASSVKTSGGYTF. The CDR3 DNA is TGTGCCAGCAGCGTTAAGACGTCGGGCGGCTACACCTTC.

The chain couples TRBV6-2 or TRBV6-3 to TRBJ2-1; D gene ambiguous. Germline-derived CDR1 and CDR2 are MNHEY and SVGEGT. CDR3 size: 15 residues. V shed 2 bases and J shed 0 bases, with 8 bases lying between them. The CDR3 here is CASSYGQISYNEQFF. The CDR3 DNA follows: TGTGCCAGCAGTTACGGCCAGATCTCCTACAATGAGCAGTTCTTC.

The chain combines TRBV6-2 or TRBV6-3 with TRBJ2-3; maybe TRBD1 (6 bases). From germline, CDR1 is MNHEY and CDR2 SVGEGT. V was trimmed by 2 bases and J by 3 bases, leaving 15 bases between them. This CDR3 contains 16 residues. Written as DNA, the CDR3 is TGTGCCAGCAGTTACAATTACAGGGAAGGAACAGATACGCAGTATTTT. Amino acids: CASSYNYREGTDTQYF.

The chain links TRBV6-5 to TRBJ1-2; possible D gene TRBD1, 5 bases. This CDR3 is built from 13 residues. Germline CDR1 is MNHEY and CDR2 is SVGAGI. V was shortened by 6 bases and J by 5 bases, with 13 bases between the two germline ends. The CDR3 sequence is CASSSGPIYGYTF. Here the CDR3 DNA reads TGTGCCAGCAGCTCGGGACCGATTTATGGCTACACCTTC.

In DNA, the CDR3 is TGTGCCAGCAGCATACAGGGGGCCACTAATGAAAAACTGTTTTTT. Protein sequence: CASSIQGATNEKLFF. V usage is TRBV9 and J usage is TRBJ1-4; 9 bases are shared with TRBD1. This CDR3 is built from 15 residues. Germline CDR1 reads SGDLS; CDR2 reads YYNGEE. Unmatched junction bases numbered 3, after V lost 4 bases and J lost 2 bases.

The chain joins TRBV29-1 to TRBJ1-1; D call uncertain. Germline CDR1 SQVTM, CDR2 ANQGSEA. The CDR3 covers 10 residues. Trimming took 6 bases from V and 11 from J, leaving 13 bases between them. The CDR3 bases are TGCAGCGTACCCGCGGGCAGGGCTTTCTTT. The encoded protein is CSVPAGRAFF. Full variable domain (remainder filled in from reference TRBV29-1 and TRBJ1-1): SAVISQKPSRDICQRGTSLTIQCQVDSQVTMMFWYRQQPGQSLTLIATANQGSEATYESGFVIDKFPISRPNLTFSTLTVSNMSPEDSSIYLCSVPAGRAFFGQGTRLTVV.

This CDR3 is CASSETKGADTGELFF. The DNA for the CDR3 is TGTGCCAGCAGCGAGACGAAGGGGGCTGACACCGGGGAGCTGTTTTTT. The chain employs TRBV9 and TRBJ2-2; 7 bases agree with TRBD1. The CDR3 is 16 amino acids. The V segment lost 3 bases and the J segment 3 bases; nucleotides outside the gene matches: 8. Per the germline V gene, CDR1 is SGDLS and CDR2 is YYNGEE.

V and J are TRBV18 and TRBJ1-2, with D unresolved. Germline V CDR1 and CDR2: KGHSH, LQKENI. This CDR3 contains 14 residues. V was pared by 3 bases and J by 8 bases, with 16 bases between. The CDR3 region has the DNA TGTGCCAGCTCACCGACGGACCTGGGAAGAGGCTACACCTTC. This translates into CASSPTDLGRGYTF.

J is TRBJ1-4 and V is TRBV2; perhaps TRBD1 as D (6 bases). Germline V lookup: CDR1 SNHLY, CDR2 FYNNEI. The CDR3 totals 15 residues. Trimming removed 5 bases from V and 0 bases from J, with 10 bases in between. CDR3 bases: TGTGCCAGCAGTAGGGGGGCCCCAACTAATGAAAAACTGTTTTTT. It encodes CASSRGAPTNEKLFF. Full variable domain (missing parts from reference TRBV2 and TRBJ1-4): EPEVTQTPSHQVTQMGQEVILRCVPISNHLYFYWYRQILGQKVEFLVSFYNNEISEKSEIFDDQFSVERPDGSNFTLKIRSTKLEDSAMYFCASSRGAPTNEKLFFGSGTQLSVL.

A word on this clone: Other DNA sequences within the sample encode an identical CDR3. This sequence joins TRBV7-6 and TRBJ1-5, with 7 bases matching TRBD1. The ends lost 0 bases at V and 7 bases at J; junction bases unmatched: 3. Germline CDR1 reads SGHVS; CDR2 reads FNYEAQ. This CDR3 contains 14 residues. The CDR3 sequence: CASSLAQGGQPQHF. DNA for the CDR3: TGTGCCAGCAGCTTAGCGCAGGGGGGCCAGCCCCAGCATTTT.

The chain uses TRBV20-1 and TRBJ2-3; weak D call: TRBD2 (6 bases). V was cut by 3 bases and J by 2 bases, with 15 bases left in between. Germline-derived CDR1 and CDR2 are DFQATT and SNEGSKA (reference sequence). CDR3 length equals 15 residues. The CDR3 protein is CSASMASDYTDTQYF. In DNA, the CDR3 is TGCAGTGCTAGTATGGCTAGCGACTACACAGATACGCAGTATTTT.

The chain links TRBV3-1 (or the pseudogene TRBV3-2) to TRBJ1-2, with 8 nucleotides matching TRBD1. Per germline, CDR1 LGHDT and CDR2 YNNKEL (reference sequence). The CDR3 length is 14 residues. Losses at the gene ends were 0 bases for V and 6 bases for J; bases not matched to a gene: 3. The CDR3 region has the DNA TGTGCCAGCAGCCAAGAGACAGGGGCCCATGGCTACACCTTC. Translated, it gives CASSQETGAHGYTF.

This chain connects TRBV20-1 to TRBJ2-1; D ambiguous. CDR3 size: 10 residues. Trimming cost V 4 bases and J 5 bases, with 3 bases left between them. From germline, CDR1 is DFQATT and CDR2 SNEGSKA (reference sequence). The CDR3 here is CSAKNNEQFF. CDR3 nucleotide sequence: TGCAGTGCTAAGAACAATGAGCAGTTCTTC.

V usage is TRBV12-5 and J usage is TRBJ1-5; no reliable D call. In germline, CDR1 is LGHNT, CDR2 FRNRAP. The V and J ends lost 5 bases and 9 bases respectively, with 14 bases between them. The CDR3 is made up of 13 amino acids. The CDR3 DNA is TGTGCTAGTGGTAAGGACCTACTCCTGCCCCAGCATTTT. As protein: CASGKDLLLPQHF.

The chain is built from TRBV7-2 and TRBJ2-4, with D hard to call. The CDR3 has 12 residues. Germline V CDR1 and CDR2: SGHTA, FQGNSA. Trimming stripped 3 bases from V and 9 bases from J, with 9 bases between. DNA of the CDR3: TGTGCCAGCAGCTTTGGCGGAAGCATTCAGTACTTC. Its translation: CASSFGGSIQYF.

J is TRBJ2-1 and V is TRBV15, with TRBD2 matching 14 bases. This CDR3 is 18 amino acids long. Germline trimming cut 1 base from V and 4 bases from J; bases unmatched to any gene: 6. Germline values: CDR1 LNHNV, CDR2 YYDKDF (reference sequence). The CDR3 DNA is TGTGCCACCAGCAGAGTGACGGGACTAGCGGGAGTTTACAATGAGCAGTTCTTC. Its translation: CATSRVTGLAGVYNEQFF.

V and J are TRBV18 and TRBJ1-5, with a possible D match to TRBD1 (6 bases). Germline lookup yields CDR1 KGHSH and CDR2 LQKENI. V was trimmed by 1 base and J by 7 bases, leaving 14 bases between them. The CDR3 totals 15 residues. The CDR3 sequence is CASSPRAGGGQPQHF. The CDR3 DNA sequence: TGTGCCAGCTCACCACGAGCCGGGGGCGGGCAGCCCCAGCATTTT.

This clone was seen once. CDR3: CASSSRDRRGEQYV. DNA of the CDR3: TGTGCCAGCAGCTCCCGGGACAGGAGGGGCGAGCAGTACGTC. This rearrangement joins TRBV11-3 to TRBJ2-7, with 8 bases that match TRBD1. V lost 4 bases to trimming and J lost 6 bases; unmatched junction nucleotides: 8. The CDR3 is 14 residues long. CDR1 SGHNT and CDR2 YENEEA come from the germline V gene.

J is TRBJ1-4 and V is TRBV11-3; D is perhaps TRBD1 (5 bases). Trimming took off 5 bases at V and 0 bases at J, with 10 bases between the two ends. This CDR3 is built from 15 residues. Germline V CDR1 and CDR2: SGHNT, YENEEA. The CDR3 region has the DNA TGTGCCAGCAGCGCCGGGGGAACAACTAATGAAAAACTGTTTTTT. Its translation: CASSAGGTTNEKLFF.

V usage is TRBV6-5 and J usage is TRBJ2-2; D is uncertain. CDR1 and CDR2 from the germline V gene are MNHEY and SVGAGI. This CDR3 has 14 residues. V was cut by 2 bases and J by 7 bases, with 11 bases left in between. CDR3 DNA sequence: TGTGCCAGCAGTTACGAGTGGTGGGGCGGGGAGCTGTTTTTT. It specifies CASSYEWWGGELFF.

This CDR3 reads CAITSSYNSPLHF. The CDR3 region has the DNA TGTGCCATCACCAGCTCCTATAATTCACCCCTCCACTTT. The chain carries TRBV10-3 and TRBJ1-6; D remains ambiguous. Trimming left V 7 bases short and J 0 bases short, with 4 bases between. This CDR3 has 13 residues. Per germline, CDR1 ENHRY and CDR2 SYGVKD.

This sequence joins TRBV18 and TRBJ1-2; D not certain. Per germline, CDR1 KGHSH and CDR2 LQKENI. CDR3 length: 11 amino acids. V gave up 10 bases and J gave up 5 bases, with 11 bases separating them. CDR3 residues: CATTTDYGYTF. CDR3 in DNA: TGTGCCACCACAACGGATTATGGCTACACCTTC.

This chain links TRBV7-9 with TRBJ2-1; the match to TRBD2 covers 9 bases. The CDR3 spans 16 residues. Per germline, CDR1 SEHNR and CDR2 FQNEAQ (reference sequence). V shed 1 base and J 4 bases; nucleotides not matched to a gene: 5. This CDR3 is CASSLGLAGLYNEQFF. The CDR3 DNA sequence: TGTGCCAGCAGCTTAGGGCTAGCGGGGTTATACAATGAGCAGTTCTTC.

The DNA for the CDR3 is TGTGCCAGCAGCTTAGTTTTGGGTACTGAAGCTTTCTTT. Its translation is CASSLVLGTEAFF. The chain has TRBV7-2 and TRBJ1-1; D remains unclear. The CDR3 extends over 13 amino acids. Per germline, CDR1 SGHTA and CDR2 FQGNSA. The V gene lost 1 base and the J gene lost 5 bases, with 8 bases spanning the gap.

CDR3 DNA: TGTGCCAGCAGCTTAGAGAGCTCTGGAAACACCATATATTTT. It specifies CASSLESSGNTIYF. The chain carries TRBV7-8 and TRBJ1-3; D unclear. The V end was cut by 1 base, the J end by 0 bases, with 4 bases between. Germline V gene data show CDR1 as SGHVS and CDR2 as FQNEAQ. The CDR3 loop spans 14 amino acids.

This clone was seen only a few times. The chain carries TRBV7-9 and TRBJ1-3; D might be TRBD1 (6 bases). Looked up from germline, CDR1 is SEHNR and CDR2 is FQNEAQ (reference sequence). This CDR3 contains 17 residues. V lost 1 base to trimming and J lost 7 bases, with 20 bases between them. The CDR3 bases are TGTGCCAGCAGCTTAGAATCTACGGGGGCCCCCCTCAACACCATATATTTT. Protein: CASSLESTGAPLNTIYF.